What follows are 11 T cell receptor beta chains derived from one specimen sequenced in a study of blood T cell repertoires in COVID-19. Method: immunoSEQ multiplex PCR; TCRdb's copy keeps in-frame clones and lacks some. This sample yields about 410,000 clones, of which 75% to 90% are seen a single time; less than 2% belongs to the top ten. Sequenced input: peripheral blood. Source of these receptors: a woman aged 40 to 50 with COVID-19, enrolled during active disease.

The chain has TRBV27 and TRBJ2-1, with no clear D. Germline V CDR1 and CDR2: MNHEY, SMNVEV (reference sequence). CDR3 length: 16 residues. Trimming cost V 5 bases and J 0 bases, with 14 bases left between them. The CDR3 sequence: CASSPHLLSSYNEQFF. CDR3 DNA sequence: TGTGCCAGCAGTCCCCACCTTCTGAGCTCCTACAATGAGCAGTTCTTC.

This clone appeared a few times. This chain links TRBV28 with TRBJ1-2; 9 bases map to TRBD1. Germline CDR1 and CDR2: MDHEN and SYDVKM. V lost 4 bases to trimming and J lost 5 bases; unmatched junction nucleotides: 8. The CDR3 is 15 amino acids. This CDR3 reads CASSSRDREIYGYTF. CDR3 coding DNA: TGTGCCAGCAGTTCCCGGGACAGGGAGATTTATGGCTACACCTTC.

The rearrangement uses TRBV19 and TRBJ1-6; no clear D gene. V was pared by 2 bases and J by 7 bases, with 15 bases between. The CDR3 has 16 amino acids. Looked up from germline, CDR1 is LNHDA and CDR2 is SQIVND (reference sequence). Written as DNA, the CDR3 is TGTGCCAGTAGTATACAAAACTCCGGAGGCAATTCACCCCTCCACTTT. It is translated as CASSIQNSGGNSPLHF.

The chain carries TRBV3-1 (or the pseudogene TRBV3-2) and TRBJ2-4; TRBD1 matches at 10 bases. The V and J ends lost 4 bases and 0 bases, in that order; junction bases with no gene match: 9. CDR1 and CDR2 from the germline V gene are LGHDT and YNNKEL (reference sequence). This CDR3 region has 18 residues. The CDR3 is CASSRDRGPILAKNIQYF. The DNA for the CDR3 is TGTGCCAGCAGCCGGGACAGGGGCCCTATACTAGCCAAAAACATTCAGTACTTC.

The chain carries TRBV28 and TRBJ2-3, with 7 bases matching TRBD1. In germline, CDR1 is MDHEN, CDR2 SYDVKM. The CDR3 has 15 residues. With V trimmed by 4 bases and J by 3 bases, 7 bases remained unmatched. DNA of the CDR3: TGTGCCAGCAGTTCCCGACAGGGAGTAACAGATACGCAGTATTTT. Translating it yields CASSSRQGVTDTQYF.

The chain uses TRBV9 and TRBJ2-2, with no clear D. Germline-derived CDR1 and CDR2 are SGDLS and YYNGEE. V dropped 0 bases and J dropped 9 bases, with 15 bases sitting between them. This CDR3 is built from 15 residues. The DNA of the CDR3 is TGTGCCAGCAGCGTAGGGGCTACCCGAGATAGGGAGCTGTTTTTT. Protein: CASSVGATRDRELFF.

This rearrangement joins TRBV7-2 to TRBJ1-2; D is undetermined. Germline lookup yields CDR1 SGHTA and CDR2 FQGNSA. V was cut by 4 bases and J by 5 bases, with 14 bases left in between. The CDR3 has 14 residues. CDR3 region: CASSSGLGIYGYTF. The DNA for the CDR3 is TGTGCCAGCAGCTCTGGACTGGGAATTTATGGCTACACCTTC. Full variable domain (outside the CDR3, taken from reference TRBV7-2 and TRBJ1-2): GAGVSQSPSNKVTEKGKDVELRCDPISGHTALYWYRQSLGQGLEFLIYFQGNSAPDKSGLPSDRFSAERTGGSVSTLTIQRTQQEDSAVYLCASSSGLGIYGYTFGSGTRLTVV.

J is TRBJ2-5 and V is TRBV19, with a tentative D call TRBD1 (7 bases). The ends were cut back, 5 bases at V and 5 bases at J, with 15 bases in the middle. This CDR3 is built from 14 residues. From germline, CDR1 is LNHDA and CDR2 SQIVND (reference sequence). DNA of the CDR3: TGTGCCAGTAGTTTTCAGGGGGGAGAGGAGACCCAGTACTTC. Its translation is CASSFQGGEETQYF. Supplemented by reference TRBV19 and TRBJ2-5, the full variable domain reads DGGITQSPKYLFRKEGQNVTLSCEQNLNHDAMYWYRQDPGQGLRLIYYSQIVNDFQKGDIAEGYSVSREKKESFPLTVTSAQKNPTAFYLCASSFQGGEETQYFGPGTRLLVL.

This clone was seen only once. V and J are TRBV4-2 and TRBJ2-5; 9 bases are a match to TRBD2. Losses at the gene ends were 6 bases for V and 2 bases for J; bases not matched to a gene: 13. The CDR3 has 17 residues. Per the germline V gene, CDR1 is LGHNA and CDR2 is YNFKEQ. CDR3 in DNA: TGTGCCAGCAGAGACGACCGCGGGGGGGATCGACAAGAGACCCAGTACTTC. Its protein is CASRDDRGGDRQETQYF.

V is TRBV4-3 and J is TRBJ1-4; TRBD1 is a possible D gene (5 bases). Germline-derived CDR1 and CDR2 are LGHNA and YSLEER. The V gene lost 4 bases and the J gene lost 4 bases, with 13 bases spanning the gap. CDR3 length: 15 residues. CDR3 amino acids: CASSRSQVVNEKLFF. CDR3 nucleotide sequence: TGCGCCAGCAGCCGTTCACAGGTCGTTAATGAAAAACTGTTTTTT.

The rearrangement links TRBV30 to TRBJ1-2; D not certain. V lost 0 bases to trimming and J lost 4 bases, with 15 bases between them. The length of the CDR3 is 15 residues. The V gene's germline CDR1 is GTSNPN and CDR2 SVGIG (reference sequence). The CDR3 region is CAWSVLHLNSYGYTF. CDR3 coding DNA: TGTGCCTGGAGTGTACTGCACCTCAATAGCTATGGCTACACCTTC.